These 27 T cell receptor beta chains came from one sample sequenced in a study of T-cell reconstitution after alpha-beta-depleted transplantation in children. Molecular barcoding with unique molecular identifiers was used for the TCRbeta library. TCRdb recomputed calls from the PCR reads with MiXCR, one row per CDR3 protein. The profile shows about 130,000 distinct CDR3 sequences, approximately 8.7% of them singletons. Sequenced here: PBMCs, mostly from graft donor cells, sampled 180 days after TCRalphabeta/CD19-depleted stem cell transplant. These receptors were collected from a girl under three years old who had a stem cell transplant for combined immunodeficiency, so the T cells may come from the graft donor.

In its sample, this clonotype was seen a few times. The chain recombines TRBV14 with TRBJ2-7, with D maybe TRBD1 (5 bases). This CDR3 has 12 amino acids. Trimming removed 3 bases from V and 3 bases from J, with 6 bases in between. Germline V gene lookup returns CDR1 SGHDN and CDR2 FVKESK. This CDR3 is CASSHRVYEQYF. The CDR3 DNA reads as TGTGCCAGCAGCCACAGGGTCTACGAGCAGTACTTC.

The chain employs TRBV21-1 and TRBJ2-1; the table gives TRBD1 as D, unverified against the DNA. TRBV21-1 is recorded as a pseudogene. This CDR3 has 16 residues. The CDR3 spells CASSKATLGGYNEQFF. The DNA for the CDR3 is TGTGCCAGCAGCAAAGCCACCCTGGGGGGTTACAATGAGCAGTTCTTC.

On this clonotype itself: A read error may explain this, as a much larger clone is one base away. The chain has TRBV12-3 or TRBV12-4 and TRBJ2-3, with 7 bases lining up with TRBD2. This CDR3 region has 18 residues. The DNA of the CDR3 is TGTGCCATCAGTTTAGCGCGAATCCCTAGCGGTAGCACAGATACGCAGTATTTT. Its translation is CAISLARIPSGSTDTQYF.

Worth noting for this clonotype: At one of its ends the junction is not consistent with the germline gene, which may arise from a read error. This chain uses TRBV20-1 with TRBJ2-1; D is possibly TRBD1 (5 bases). Per the germline V gene, CDR1 is DFQATT and CDR2 is SNEGSKA (reference sequence). This CDR3 is 14 amino acids long. CDR3: CSARGLSSYNDQFF. CDR3 DNA: TGCAGTGCTAGGGGGCTGAGCTCCTACAATGACCAGTTCTTC.

This clonotype was observed a handful of times. The V and J genes are TRBV12-3 or TRBV12-4 and TRBJ2-1, with 11 positions matching TRBD2. The CDR3 length is 14 residues. After removal of 3 bases from V and 12 bases from J, the junction contained 7 bases not matched to a gene. DNA of the CDR3: TGTGCCAGCAGTTTGGTACTAGCGGGAGAGGGGCAGTTCTTC. Translation gives CASSLVLAGEGQFF.

This clonotype was detected a few times. V is TRBV4-3 and J is TRBJ2-7; 7 nucleotides match TRBD2. V was pared by 4 bases and J by 5 bases, with 11 bases of the junction left unmatched. The germline V gene encodes CDR1 LGHNA and CDR2 YSLEER. CDR3 length equals 15 residues. The CDR3 bases are TGCGCCAGCAGCCCTACGTGGACTAGACTCGACGAGCAGTACTTC. Residues: CASSPTWTRLDEQYF.

The J gene is TRBJ1-4, the V gene TRBV7-9, with 7 bases matching TRBD1. Germline V CDR1 and CDR2: SEHNR, FQNEAQ (reference sequence). The ends lost 4 bases at V and 8 bases at J; junction bases unmatched: 7. This CDR3 is built from 14 residues. The CDR3 is CASSYAYRGEKLFF. In nucleotides, the CDR3 is TGTGCCAGCAGCTACGCGTACAGGGGAGAAAAACTGTTTTTT. Full variable domain (rest looked up from reference TRBV7-9 and TRBJ1-4): DTGVSQNPRHKITKRGQNVTFRCDPISEHNRLYWYRQTLGQGPEFLTYFQNEAQLEKSRLLSDRFSAERPKGSFSTLEIQRTEQGDSAMYLCASSYAYRGEKLFFGSGTQLSVL.

This clonotype has at least ten counts. The chain joins TRBV29-1 to TRBJ2-7; tentatively, D is TRBD1 or TRBD2 (5 bases each). Deletions cut 3 bases from V and 4 bases from J, with 10 bases between. CDR3 length: 12 residues. CDR1 is SQVTM, CDR2 ANQGSEA, per germline. The CDR3 DNA reads as TGCAGCGTTGATAGGGGCGGGTACGAGCAGTACTTC. Translated: CSVDRGGYEQYF.

The V call is TRBV20-1, the J call TRBJ2-3; 8 bases fit TRBD2. Germline CDR1 DFQATT, CDR2 SNEGSKA (reference sequence). V lost 6 bases, J lost 4 bases, and 24 bases stayed unmatched. This CDR3 region has 19 residues. The DNA for the CDR3 is TGCAGTGCGGAACTAGCGGACCCTGTTCTCGGGTTTATTCCAGATACGCAGTATTTT. This gives the protein CSAELADPVLGFIPDTQYF.

The sample holds a few counts of this clonotype. The V gene is TRBV20-1, the J gene TRBJ2-7; 7 nucleotides match TRBD2. This CDR3 has 14 residues. The junction had 9 bases not matched to a gene; V was cut back by 3 bases and J by 4 bases. In germline, CDR1 is DFQATT, CDR2 SNEGSKA (reference sequence). The CDR3 coding sequence is TGCAGTGCTAGGCCGGCGCTCGGGGGGTACGAGCAGTACTTC. As protein: CSARPALGGYEQYF.

In its sample, this clonotype was seen a few times. The chain employs TRBV12-3 or TRBV12-4 and TRBJ1-3; D unclear. V was trimmed by 1 base and J by 0 bases, leaving 10 bases between them. The CDR3 has 16 residues. The CDR3 DNA sequence: TGTGCCAGCAGTTTAGGCCCGTATCTCTCTGGAAACACCATATATTTT. It translates to CASSLGPYLSGNTIYF.

In its sample, this clonotype was seen a few times. J is TRBJ2-2 and V is TRBV6-1; 14 bases map to TRBD2. Germline CDR1 is MNHNS and CDR2 is SASEGT. Unmatched junction bases numbered 3, after V lost 6 bases and J lost 6 bases. This CDR3 has 15 residues. As DNA, the CDR3 is TGTGCCAGCAGCCGACTAGCGGGGGGGGCCGGGGAGCTGTTTTTT. It codes for CASSRLAGGAGELFF.

V gene TRBV7-2 combines with J gene TRBJ1-2; tentatively, D is TRBD1 (6 bases). V was trimmed by 7 bases and J by 5 bases, leaving 20 bases between them. The CDR3 is made up of 15 amino acids. Germline V gene data show CDR1 as SGHTA and CDR2 as FQGNSA. The DNA for the CDR3 is TGTGCCAGCAACGAAGGGAGAGGGGGGTCATATGGCTACACCTTC. It codes for CASNEGRGGSYGYTF.

The chain couples TRBV20-1 to TRBJ2-1, with TRBD2 matching 13 bases. J was trimmed by 5 bases and V by 5 bases; bases with no gene match: 3. CDR3 length: 14 residues. Germline CDR1 DFQATT, CDR2 SNEGSKA (reference sequence). The CDR3 DNA reads TGCAGTGCTTCCGGGACTAGCGGGAACAATGAGCAGTTCTTC. This translates into CSASGTSGNNEQFF.

This rearrangement joins TRBV12-3 or TRBV12-4 to TRBJ2-2; D is possibly TRBD2 (5 bases). V was shortened by 5 bases and J by 4 bases, with 14 bases between the two germline ends. The CDR3 runs 15 residues. CDR3 bases: TGTGCCAGCAGTCCTGGACCGCGGGCCACCGGGGAGCTGTTTTTT. Its translation: CASSPGPRATGELFF.

J is TRBJ2-1 and V is TRBV7-2; D not resolved. The CDR3 loop spans 16 amino acids. Trimming took 2 bases from V and 0 from J, leaving 11 bases between them. Looked up from germline, CDR1 is SGHTA and CDR2 is FQGNSA. The CDR3 sequence is CASSLKRLSSYNEQFF. CDR3 sequence (DNA): TGTGCCAGCAGCTTAAAGCGACTGAGCTCCTACAATGAGCAGTTCTTC.

Many counts were recorded for this clonotype. The J gene is TRBJ2-1, the V gene TRBV20-1; TRBD2 matches at 9 bases. The CDR3 covers 13 residues. Germline CDR1 DFQATT, CDR2 SNEGSKA (reference sequence). Unmatched junction bases numbered 9, after V lost 6 bases and J lost 9 bases. The CDR3 DNA is TGCAGTGCCATGGTAGCGGGAGTCACTGAGCAGTTCTTC. Translating it yields CSAMVAGVTEQFF.

This rearrangement joins TRBV12-3 or TRBV12-4 to TRBJ2-7; D remains unclear. The CDR3 has 11 amino acids. V lost 5 bases to trimming and J lost 5 bases, with 7 bases between them. The CDR3 region is CASSVSDEQYF. In DNA, the CDR3 is TGTGCCAGCAGTGTCAGCGACGAGCAGTACTTC.

At least ten counts were recorded for this clonotype. V gene TRBV10-3 combines with J gene TRBJ2-7; TRBD1 matches 7 bases. Germline V gene sequence: CDR1 ENHRY, CDR2 SYGVKD. The trim removed 8 bases at V and 5 bases at J, leaving 3 bases unmatched. CDR3 size: 11 residues. CDR3 residues: CAIDRVNEQYF. CDR3 nucleotide sequence: TGTGCCATCGACAGGGTGAACGAGCAGTACTTC.

V gene TRBV5-1 combines with J gene TRBJ1-6; tentative D call: TRBD1 (5 bases). The CDR3 runs to 14 residues. Deletions cut 3 bases from V and 7 bases from J, with 11 bases between. CDR1 SGHRS and CDR2 YFSETQ come from the germline V gene. As DNA, the CDR3 is TGCGCCAGCAGCTCGGGACCCGTGAATTCACCCCTCCACTTT. Translation: CASSSGPVNSPLHF.

The V and J genes are TRBV29-1 and TRBJ2-1; tentative D call: TRBD1 (5 bases). CDR3 length: 12 amino acids. The V gene's germline CDR1 is SQVTM and CDR2 ANQGSEA. V lost 4 bases and J 3 bases, leaving 7 bases between the germline ends. CDR3 bases: TGCAGCGTTGGACAGAGCTACAATGAGCAGTTCTTC. Its protein is CSVGQSYNEQFF.

This clonotype was detected a few times. The junction does not match germline at one end; this may be a read error. The J gene is TRBJ2-3, the V gene TRBV19, with TRBD2 identical over 11 bases. The germline CDR1 and CDR2 sequences are LNHDA and SQIVND (reference sequence). The CDR3 spans 15 residues. The CDR3 bases are TGTGCCAGTAGGATAGCGGGAGGGCCTGGGGATACGCAGTATTTT. It translates to CASRIAGGPGDTQYF.

This chain connects TRBV18 to TRBJ2-7; D remains ambiguous. Looked up from germline, CDR1 is KGHSH and CDR2 is LQKENI. The CDR3 sequence is 13 residues long. Trimming removed 1 base at V and 3 bases at J, with 7 bases between. CDR3 nucleotides: TGTGCCAGCTCACCACGTCGTAACTACGAGCAGTACTTC. It codes for CASSPRRNYEQYF.

This clonotype was found a few times. With a much larger clone just one base away, this may be a read error. The chain is built from TRBV27 and TRBJ2-2; D gene ambiguous. V lost 3 bases and J 1 base, leaving 3 bases between the germline ends. CDR1 and CDR2 from the germline V gene are MNHEY and SMNVEV (reference sequence). The CDR3 covers 13 residues. The CDR3 nucleotides are TGTGCCAGCAGTTTCCTGAACACCGGGGAGCTGTTTTTT. This gives the protein CASSFLNTGELFF.

J is TRBJ2-1 and V is TRBV6-2 or TRBV6-3, with TRBD1 matching over 7 bases. The CDR3 consists of 15 residues. CDR1 is MNHEY, CDR2 SVGEGT, per germline. Unmatched junction bases numbered 13, after V lost 7 bases and J lost 7 bases. CDR3 nucleotide sequence: TGTGCCAGCACCCTTTTAGAGGAACAGGGGAATGAGCAGTTCTTC. It yields the protein CASTLLEEQGNEQFF.

This clonotype has only a few counts. The chain is built from TRBV6-5 and TRBJ2-5; 8 nucleotides match TRBD2. The germline gives CDR1 MNHEY, CDR2 SVGAGI. The CDR3 runs 18 residues. The V and J ends lost 2 bases and 3 bases, in that order; junction bases with no gene match: 14. The CDR3 coding sequence is TGTGCCAGCAGTTACCCGCGGGGCCAGCGGGAGTTTAAAGAGACCCAGTACTTC. Its protein is CASSYPRGQREFKETQYF.

The V call is TRBV12-3 or TRBV12-4, the J call TRBJ2-5; 7 bases fit TRBD2. This CDR3 is built from 16 residues. J was trimmed by 5 bases and V by 5 bases; bases with no gene match: 14. The CDR3 is CASSLLLRGNTETQYF. CDR3 nucleotides: TGTGCCAGCAGTCTCCTGTTGCGGGGGAATACTGAGACCCAGTACTTC.